Listed below are T cell receptor beta chains from one sample, sequenced in a study of T cell responses to AZD1222 COVID-19 vaccine. Method: immunoSEQ multiplex PCR; TCRdb's copy keeps in-frame clones and lacks some. The sample shows more than 150,000 clones, around 92% of them seen only once. Sequenced here: peripheral blood, sampled on day 0 of AZD1222 vaccination. The source of these receptors is an adult in good health. The CDR3 runs from the conserved cysteine through the conserved F or W. The D gene is left open where the match is weak. Size values are once, few and many counts, or a class for expanded clones, and some rows have none.

>TRBV5-1|.|.|TRBJ1-4
TGCGCCAGCAGCTTGGGGTCAGGAACGAATGAAAAACTGTTTTTT
CASSLGSGTNEKLFF
>TRBV7-8|.|.|TRBJ1-2
TGTGCCAGCAGTAATGATCTCCTGGGACCCTATGGCTACACCTTC
CASSNDLLGPYGYTF
>TRBV10-3|.|.|TRBJ1-3
TGTGCCATCAGTGAGTCGCGGGGCGCTGGAAACACCATATATTTT
CAISESRGAGNTIYF
>TRBV12-3/TRBV12-4|.|.|TRBJ1-5
TGTGCCAGCAGTTTCCGGCCTGATGCGGCCCAGCATTTT
CASSFRPDAAQHF
>TRBV6-5|.|few|TRBJ1-1
TGTGCCAGCAGAAGAGCAACTCTTAACACTGAAGCTTTCTTT
CASRRATLNTEAFF
>TRBV27|.|.|TRBJ1-2
TGTGCCACCTTTTCCTACCGGGTTAATGGCTACACCTTC
CATFSYRVNGYTF
>TRBV28|.|.|TRBJ1-1
TGTGCCAGCAGGCCCCAGGGCCCCACTGAAGCTTTCTTT
CASRPQGPTEAFF
>TRBV12-5|.|.|TRBJ1-2
TGTGCTAGTGGTTTGGTACTGGACGGCTGGGGAGGCTACACCTTC
CASGLVLDGWGGYTF
>TRBV5-1|TRBD1|.|TRBJ1-1
TGCGCCAGCAGCGCGACAGGGACCAACACTGAAGCTTTCTTT
CASSATGTNTEAFF
>TRBV6-6|.|.|TRBJ1-4
TGTGCCAGCAGTTACTCGGGAAGGGCGACTAATGAAAAACTGTTTTTT
CASSYSGRATNEKLFF
>TRBV28|.|.|TRBJ1-2
TGTGCCAGCAGTTCCTCGAGGGAGGGGAATGGCTACACCTTC
CASSSSREGNGYTF
>TRBV14|.|.|TRBJ1-2
TGTGCCAGCAGCCAAGGTGCGGGCTACACCTTC
CASSQGAGYTF
>TRBV6-5|.|.|TRBJ1-2
TGTGCCAGCAGGCCCCGTGGTTATGGCTACACCTTC
CASRPRGYGYTF